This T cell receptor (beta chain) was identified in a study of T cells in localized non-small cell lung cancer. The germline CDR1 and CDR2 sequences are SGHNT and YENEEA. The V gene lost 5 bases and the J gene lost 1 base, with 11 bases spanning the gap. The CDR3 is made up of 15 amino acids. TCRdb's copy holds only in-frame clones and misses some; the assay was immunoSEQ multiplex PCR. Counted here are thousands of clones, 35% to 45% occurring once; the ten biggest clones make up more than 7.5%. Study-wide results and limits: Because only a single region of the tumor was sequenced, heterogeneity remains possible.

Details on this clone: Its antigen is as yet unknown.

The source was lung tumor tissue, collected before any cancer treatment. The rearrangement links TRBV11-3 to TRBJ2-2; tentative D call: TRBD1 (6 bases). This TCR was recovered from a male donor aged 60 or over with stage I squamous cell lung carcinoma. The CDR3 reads CASSVLDRNTGELFF. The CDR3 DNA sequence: TGTGCCAGCAGCGTTCTGGACAGGAACACCGGGGAGCTGTTTTTT.